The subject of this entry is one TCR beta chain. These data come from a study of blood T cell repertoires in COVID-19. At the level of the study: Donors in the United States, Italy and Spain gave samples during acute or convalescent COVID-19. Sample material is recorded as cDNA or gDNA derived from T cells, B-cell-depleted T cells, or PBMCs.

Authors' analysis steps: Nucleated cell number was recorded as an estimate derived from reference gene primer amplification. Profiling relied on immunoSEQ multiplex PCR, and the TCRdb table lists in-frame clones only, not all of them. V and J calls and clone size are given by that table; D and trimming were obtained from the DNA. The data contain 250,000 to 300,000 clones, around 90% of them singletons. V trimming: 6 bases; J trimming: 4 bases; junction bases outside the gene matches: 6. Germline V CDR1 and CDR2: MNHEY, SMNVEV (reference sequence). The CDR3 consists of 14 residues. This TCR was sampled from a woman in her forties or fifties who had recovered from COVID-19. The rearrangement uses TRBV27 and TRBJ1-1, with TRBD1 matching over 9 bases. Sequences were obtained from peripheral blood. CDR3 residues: CASRLQGASTEAFF. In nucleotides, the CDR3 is TGTGCCAGCAGGCTACAGGGGGCAAGCACTGAAGCTTTCTTT.